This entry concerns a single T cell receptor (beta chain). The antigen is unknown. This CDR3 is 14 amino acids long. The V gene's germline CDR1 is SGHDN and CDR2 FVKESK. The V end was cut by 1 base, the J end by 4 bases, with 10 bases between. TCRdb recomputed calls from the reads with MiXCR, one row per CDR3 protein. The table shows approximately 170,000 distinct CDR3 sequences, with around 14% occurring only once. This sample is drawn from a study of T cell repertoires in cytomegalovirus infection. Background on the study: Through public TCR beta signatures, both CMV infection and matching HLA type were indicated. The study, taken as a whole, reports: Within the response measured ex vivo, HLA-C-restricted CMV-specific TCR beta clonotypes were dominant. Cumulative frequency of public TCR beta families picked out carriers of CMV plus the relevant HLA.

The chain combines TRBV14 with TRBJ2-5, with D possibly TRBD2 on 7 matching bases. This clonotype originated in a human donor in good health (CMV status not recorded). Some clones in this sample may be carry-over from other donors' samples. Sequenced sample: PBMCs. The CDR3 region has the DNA TGTGCCAGCAGCCAAGGGGGGGGCCCAGAGACCCAGTACTTC. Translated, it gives CASSQGGGPETQYF.